These 5 T cell receptor beta chains came from one sample sequenced in a study of T cell repertoires in cytomegalovirus infection. TCRdb reanalysed the reads using MiXCR and keeps one entry per CDR3 protein. In the table there are about 570,000 distinct CDR3 sequences, 40% of which are singletons. The antigens for these receptors are not known. The sequencing used cultured PBMCs, collected from culture after CMV antigen stimulation. The receptors shown here come from a human donor in good health (CMV status not recorded). Some clones in this sample may be carry-over from other donors' samples.

The gene calls are TRBV7-2 and TRBJ2-1; 10 bases fit TRBD2. The CDR3 consists of 15 residues. CDR1 is SGHTA and CDR2 is FQGNSA in the germline V gene. The V gene end was trimmed by 6 bases and the J gene end by 6 bases; junction bases not matched to a gene: 8. The CDR3 sequence: CASSRQREGRNEQFF. The CDR3 nucleotides are TGTGCCAGCAGTCGACAGCGGGAGGGCCGCAATGAGCAGTTCTTC.

The chain joins TRBV18 to TRBJ2-4, with 10 bases identical to TRBD1. The germline V gene encodes CDR1 KGHSH and CDR2 LQKENI. This CDR3 is built from 16 residues. The ends lost 5 bases at V and 3 bases at J; junction bases unmatched: 7. The CDR3 here is CASSSPGTGVKNIQYF. The CDR3 DNA sequence: TGTGCCAGCTCAAGCCCCGGGACAGGGGTCAAAAACATTCAGTACTTC.

This chain uses TRBV6-1 with TRBJ2-5, with 7 bases lining up with TRBD1. Germline CDR1 and CDR2: MNHNS and SASEGT. This CDR3 comprises 15 residues. Trimming removed 6 bases from V and 0 bases from J; junction bases left unmatched: 7. The CDR3 nucleotides are TGTGCCAGCAGAGAGGGACAGACCTACCAAGAGACCCAGTACTTC. This codes for CASREGQTYQETQYF.

This clonotype has at least ten counts. The rearrangement uses TRBV7-2 and TRBJ2-3; 12 bases align to TRBD2. The CDR3 extends over 16 amino acids. The germline CDR1 and CDR2 sequences are SGHTA and FQGNSA. V shed 4 bases, J shed 3 bases, and the junction held 5 bases outside the gene matches. The CDR3 DNA is TGTGCCAGCAGCTCCCGTCTAGCGGGGGGGACAGATACGCAGTATTTT. Residues: CASSSRLAGGTDTQYF.

In this sample, this clonotype turned up a few times. The chain joins TRBV7-2 to TRBJ2-2; 14 bases map to TRBD2. The germline CDR1 and CDR2 sequences are SGHTA and FQGNSA. The trim removed 4 bases at V and 5 bases at J, leaving 12 bases unmatched. The CDR3 is 19 residues long. The CDR3 region has the DNA TGTGCCAGCAGCTCAATACGACTAGCGGGAGGGCTGAGGACCGGGGAGCTGTTTTTT. Its translation is CASSSIRLAGGLRTGELFF.